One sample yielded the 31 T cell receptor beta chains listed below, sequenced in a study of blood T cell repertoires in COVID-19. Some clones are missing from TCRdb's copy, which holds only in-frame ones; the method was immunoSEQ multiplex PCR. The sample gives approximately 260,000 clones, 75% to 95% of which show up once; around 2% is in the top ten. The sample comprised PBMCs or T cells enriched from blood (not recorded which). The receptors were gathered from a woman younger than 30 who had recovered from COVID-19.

The CDR3: CASSLAREAFF. The CDR3 DNA follows: TGTGCCAGCAGCTTAGCGAGGGAAGCTTTCTTT. The V gene is TRBV11-3, the J gene TRBJ1-1; unclear D gene. V was pared by 1 base and J by 8 bases, with 5 bases between. The length of the CDR3 is 11 residues. Germline values: CDR1 SGHNT, CDR2 YENEEA.

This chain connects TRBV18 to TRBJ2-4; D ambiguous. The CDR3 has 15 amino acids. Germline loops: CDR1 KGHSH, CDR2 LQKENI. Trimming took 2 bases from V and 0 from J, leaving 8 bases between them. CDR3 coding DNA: TGTGCCAGCTCACCAGACACAATAGCCAAAAACATTCAGTACTTC. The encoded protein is CASSPDTIAKNIQYF.

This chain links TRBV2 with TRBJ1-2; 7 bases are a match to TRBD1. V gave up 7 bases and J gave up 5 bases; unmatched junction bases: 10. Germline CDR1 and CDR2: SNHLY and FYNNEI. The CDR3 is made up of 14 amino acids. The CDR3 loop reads CASNPGTEEYGYTF. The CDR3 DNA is TGTGCCAGCAACCCCGGGACAGAGGAATATGGCTACACCTTC. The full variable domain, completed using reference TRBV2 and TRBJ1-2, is EPEVTQTPSHQVTQMGQEVILRCVPISNHLYFYWYRQILGQKVEFLVSFYNNEISEKSEIFDDQFSVERPDGSNFTLKIRSTKLEDSAMYFCASNPGTEEYGYTFGSGTRLTVV.

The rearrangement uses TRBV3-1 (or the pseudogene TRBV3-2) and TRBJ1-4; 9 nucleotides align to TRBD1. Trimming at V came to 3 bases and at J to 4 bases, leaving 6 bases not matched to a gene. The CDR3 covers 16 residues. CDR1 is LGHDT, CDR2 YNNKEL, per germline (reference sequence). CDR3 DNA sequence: TGTGCCAGCAGCCAGGACCCGACAGGGGGTAATGAAAAACTGTTTTTT. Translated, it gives CASSQDPTGGNEKLFF.

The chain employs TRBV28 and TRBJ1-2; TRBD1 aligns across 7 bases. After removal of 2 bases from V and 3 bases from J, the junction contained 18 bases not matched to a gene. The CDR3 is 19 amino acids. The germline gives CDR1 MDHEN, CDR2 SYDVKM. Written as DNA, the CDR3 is TGTGCCAGCAGTTTAAGTAGACAGTGGGGACAGACAGGCGACTATGGCTACACCTTC. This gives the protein CASSLSRQWGQTGDYGYTF.

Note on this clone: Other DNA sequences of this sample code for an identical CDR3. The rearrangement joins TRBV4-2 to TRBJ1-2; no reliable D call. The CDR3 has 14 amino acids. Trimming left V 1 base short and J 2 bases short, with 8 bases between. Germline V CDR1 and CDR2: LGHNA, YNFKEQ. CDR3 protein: CASSQGTGNYGYTF. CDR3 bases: TGTGCCAGCAGCCAAGGGACGGGAAACTATGGCTACACCTTC.

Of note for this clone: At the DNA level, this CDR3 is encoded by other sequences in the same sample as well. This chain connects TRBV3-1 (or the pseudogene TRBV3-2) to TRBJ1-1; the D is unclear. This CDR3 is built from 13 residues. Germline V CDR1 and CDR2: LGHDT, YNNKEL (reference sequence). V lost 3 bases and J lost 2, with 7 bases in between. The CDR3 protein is CASSQARNTEAFF. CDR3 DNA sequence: TGTGCCAGCAGCCAGGCTCGAAACACTGAAGCTTTCTTT.

DNA for the CDR3: TGTGCCAGCAGTTTTCAACCGGCGGGGGGTAGCTCCTACGAGCAGTACTTC. Protein: CASSFQPAGGSSYEQYF. The rearrangement joins TRBV27 to TRBJ2-7; 8 bases are a match to TRBD2. Germline values: CDR1 MNHEY, CDR2 SMNVEV (reference sequence). This CDR3 comprises 17 residues. Trimming removed 3 bases from V and 0 bases from J; junction bases left unmatched: 10.

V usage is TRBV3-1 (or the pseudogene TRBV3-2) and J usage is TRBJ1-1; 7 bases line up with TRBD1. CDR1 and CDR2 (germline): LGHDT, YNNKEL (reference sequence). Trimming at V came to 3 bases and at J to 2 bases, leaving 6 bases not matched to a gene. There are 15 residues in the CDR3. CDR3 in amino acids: CASSQAGQVNTEAFF. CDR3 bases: TGTGCCAGCAGCCAGGCTGGACAGGTTAACACTGAAGCTTTCTTT.

CDR3 bases: TGCGCCAGCAGCTTGGAAGGAGCGGGAGGGCCCATCGAGCAGTACTTC. This translates into CASSLEGAGGPIEQYF. The rearrangement uses TRBV5-1 and TRBJ2-7; 10 bases fit TRBD2. Germline loops: CDR1 SGHRS, CDR2 YFSETQ. The V gene end was trimmed by 0 bases and the J gene end by 6 bases; junction bases not matched to a gene: 9. The CDR3 loop spans 16 amino acids.

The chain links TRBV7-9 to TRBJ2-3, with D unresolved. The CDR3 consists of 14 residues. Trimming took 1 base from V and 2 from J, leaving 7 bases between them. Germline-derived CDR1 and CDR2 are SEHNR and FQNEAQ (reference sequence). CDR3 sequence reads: CASSLVSPTDTQYF. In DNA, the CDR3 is TGTGCCAGCAGCTTAGTTTCTCCCACAGATACGCAGTATTTT.

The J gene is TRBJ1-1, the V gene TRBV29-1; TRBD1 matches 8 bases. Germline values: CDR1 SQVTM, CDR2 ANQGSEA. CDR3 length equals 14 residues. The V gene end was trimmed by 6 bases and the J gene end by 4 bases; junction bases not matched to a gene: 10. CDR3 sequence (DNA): TGCAGCGTAAGACAGGGGATGGTAGTCACTGAAGCTTTCTTT. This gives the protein CSVRQGMVVTEAFF. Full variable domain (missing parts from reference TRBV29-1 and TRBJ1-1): SAVISQKPSRDICQRGTSLTIQCQVDSQVTMMFWYRQQPGQSLTLIATANQGSEATYESGFVIDKFPISRPNLTFSTLTVSNMSPEDSSIYLCSVRQGMVVTEAFFGQGTRLTVV.

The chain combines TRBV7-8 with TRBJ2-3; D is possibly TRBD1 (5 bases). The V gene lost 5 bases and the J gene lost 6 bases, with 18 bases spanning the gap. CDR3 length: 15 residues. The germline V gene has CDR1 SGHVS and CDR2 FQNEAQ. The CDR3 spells CASSHRQNEGDTQYF. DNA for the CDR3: TGTGCCAGCAGCCACAGGCAAAATGAAGGGGATACGCAGTATTTT.

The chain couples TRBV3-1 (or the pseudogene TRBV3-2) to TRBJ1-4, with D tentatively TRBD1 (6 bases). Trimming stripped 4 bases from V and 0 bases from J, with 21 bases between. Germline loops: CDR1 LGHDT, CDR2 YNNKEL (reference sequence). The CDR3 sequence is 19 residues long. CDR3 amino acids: CASSPLRTDDYSTNEKLFF. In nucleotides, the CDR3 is TGTGCCAGCAGCCCCCTACGGACAGACGACTATTCAACTAATGAAAAACTGTTTTTT.

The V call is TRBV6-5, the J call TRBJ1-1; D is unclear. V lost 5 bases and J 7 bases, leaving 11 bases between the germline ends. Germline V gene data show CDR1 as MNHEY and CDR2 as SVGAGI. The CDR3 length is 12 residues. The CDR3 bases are TGTGCCAGCAGTCCCTCCCGGGGTGAAGCTTTCTTT. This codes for CASSPSRGEAFF.

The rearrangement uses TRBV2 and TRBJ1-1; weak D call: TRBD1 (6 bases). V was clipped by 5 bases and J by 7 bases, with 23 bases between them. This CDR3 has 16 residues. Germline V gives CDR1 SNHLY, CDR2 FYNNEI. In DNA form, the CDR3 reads TGTGCCAGCAGTTGGAGCCCAGGGGCCCGGGGGGTTGAAGCTTTCTTT. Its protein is CASSWSPGARGVEAFF.

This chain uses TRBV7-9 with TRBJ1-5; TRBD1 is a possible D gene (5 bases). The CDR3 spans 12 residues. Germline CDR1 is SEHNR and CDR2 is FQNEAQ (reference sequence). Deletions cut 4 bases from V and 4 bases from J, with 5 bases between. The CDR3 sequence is CASSSGNQPQHF. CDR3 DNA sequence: TGTGCCAGCAGCTCAGGGAATCAGCCCCAGCATTTT.

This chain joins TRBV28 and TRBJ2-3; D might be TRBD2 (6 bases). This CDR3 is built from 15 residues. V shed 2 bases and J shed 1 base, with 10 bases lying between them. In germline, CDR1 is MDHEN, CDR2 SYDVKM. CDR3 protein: CASSLKWGGTDTQYF. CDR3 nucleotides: TGTGCCAGCAGTTTAAAATGGGGGGGCACAGATACGCAGTATTTT.

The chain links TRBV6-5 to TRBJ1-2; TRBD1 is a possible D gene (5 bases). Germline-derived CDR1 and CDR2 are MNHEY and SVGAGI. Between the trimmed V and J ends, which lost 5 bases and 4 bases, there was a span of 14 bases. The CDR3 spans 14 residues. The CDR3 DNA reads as TGTGCCAGCAGTCGAACCAGGGCCCGCTATGGCTACACCTTC. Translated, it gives CASSRTRARYGYTF.

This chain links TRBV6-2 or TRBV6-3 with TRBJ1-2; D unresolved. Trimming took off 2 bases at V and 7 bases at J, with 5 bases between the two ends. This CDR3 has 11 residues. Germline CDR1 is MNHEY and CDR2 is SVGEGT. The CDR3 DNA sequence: TGTGCCAGCAGTTACGGAGCTGGCTACACCTTC. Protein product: CASSYGAGYTF.

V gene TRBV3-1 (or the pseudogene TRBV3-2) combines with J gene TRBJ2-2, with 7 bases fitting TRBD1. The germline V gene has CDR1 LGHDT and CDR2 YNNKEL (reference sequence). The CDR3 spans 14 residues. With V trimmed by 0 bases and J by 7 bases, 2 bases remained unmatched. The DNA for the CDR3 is TGTGCCAGCAGCCAAGAGACAGGGAGCGGGGAGCTGTTTTTT. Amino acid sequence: CASSQETGSGELFF.

CDR3 DNA sequence: TGTGCCAGCAGCCAAGACCGGGGTGCCAACACCGGGGAGCTGTTTTTT. As protein: CASSQDRGANTGELFF. The chain carries TRBV14 and TRBJ2-2, with D possibly TRBD2 on 5 matching bases. Trimming cost V 0 bases and J 2 bases, with 10 bases left between them. The CDR3 sequence is 16 residues long. CDR1 is SGHDN and CDR2 is FVKESK in the germline V gene.

This chain's CDR3 is CASSYPTSGGSNEQFF. The CDR3 DNA sequence: TGTGCCAGCAGTTACCCGACTAGCGGAGGGAGTAATGAGCAGTTCTTC. The chain employs TRBV6-2 or TRBV6-3 and TRBJ2-1; 9 nucleotides line up with TRBD2. The V segment lost 2 bases and the J segment 7 bases; nucleotides outside the gene matches: 9. Germline V gene data show CDR1 as MNHEY and CDR2 as SVGEGT. This CDR3 comprises 16 residues.

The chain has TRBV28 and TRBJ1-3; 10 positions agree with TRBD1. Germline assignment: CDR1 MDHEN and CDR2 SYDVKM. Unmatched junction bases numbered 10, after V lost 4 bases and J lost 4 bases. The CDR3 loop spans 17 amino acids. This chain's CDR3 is CASSSSGQGFLGNTIYF. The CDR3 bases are TGTGCCAGCAGTTCCTCGGGACAGGGGTTCTTGGGAAACACCATATATTTT. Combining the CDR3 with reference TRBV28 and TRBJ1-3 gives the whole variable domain DVKVTQSSRYLVKRTGEKVFLECVQDMDHENMFWYRQDPGLGLRLIYFSYDVKMKEKGDIPEGYSVSREKKERFSLILESASTNQTSMYLCASSSSGQGFLGNTIYFGEGSWLTVV.

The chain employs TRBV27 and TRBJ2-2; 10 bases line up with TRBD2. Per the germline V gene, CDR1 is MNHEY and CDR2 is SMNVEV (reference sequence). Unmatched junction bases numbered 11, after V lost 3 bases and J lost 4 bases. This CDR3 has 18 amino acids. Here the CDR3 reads CASSFRALAGGFTGELFF. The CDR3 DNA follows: TGTGCCAGCAGTTTTCGGGCTTTAGCGGGGGGTTTCACCGGGGAGCTGTTTTTT.

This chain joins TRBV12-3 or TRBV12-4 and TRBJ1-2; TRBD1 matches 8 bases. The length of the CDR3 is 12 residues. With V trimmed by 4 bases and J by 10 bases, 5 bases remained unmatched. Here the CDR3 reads CASSSLQGVYTF. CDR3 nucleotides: TGTGCCAGCAGTTCCCTACAGGGGGTCTACACCTTC.

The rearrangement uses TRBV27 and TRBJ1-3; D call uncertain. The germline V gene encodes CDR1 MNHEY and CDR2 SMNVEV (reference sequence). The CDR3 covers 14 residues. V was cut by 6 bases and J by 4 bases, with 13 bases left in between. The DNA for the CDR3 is TGTGCCAGCAGACCCTCTCTAGGAGGAAACACCATATATTTT. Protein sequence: CASRPSLGGNTIYF.

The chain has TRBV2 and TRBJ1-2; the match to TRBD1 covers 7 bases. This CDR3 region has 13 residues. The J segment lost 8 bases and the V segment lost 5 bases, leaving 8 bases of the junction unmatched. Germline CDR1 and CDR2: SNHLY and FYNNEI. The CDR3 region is CASSTGAASGYTF. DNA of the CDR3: TGTGCCAGCAGTACAGGGGCGGCGAGCGGCTACACCTTC.

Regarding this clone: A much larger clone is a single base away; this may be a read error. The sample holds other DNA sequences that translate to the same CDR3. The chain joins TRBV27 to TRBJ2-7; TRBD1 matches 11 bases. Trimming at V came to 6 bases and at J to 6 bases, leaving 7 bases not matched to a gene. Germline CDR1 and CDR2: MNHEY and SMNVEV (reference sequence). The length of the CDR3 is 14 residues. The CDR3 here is CASSAGTGGSEQYF. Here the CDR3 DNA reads TGTGCCAGCAGCGCCGGGACAGGGGGGTCCGAGCAGTACTTC.

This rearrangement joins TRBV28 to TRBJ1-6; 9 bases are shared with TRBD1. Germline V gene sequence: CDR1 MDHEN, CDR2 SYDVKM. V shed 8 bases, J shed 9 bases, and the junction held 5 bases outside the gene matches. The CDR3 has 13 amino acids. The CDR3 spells CASGTGWSSPLHF. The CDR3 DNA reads TGTGCCAGCGGGACAGGGTGGAGTTCACCCCTCCACTTT.

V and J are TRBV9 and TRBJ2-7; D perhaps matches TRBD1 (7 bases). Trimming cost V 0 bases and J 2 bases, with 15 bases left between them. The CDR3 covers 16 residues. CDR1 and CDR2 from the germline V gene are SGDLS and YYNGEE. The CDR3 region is CASSVGGGGTPYEQYF. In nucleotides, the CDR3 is TGTGCCAGCAGCGTAGGAGGGGGCGGGACACCCTACGAGCAGTACTTC.